One T cell receptor (beta chain) is described in this entry. The method was immunoSEQ multiplex PCR; TCRdb's version includes in-frame clones alone and lacks a portion of them. Found here are over 45,000 clones, approximately 79% of them singletons; the top ten hold about 1.9%. V was clipped by 4 bases and J by 2 bases; unmatched bases: 5. From germline, CDR1 is GTSNPN and CDR2 SVGIG (reference sequence). This CDR3 contains 15 residues. The entry originates in a study of OX40 agonist ivuxolimab in advanced cancers. The chain couples TRBV30 to TRBJ2-3, with 11 bases lining up with TRBD2. This clonotype was obtained from an adult with an advanced solid tumor such as melanoma, head and neck, liver or kidney cancer. The starting material was CD4+ or CD8+ T cells sorted from blood, obtained in a trial of the OX40 agonist ivuxolimab. CDR3 loop: CAWTGTSGLTDTQYF. The CDR3 bases are TGTGCCTGGACCGGGACTAGCGGTCTCACAGATACGCAGTATTTT.